Each of the 4 T cell receptor beta chains below was sequenced from the same sample in a study of blood T cell repertoires in COVID-19. TCRdb's copy holds only in-frame clones and misses some; the assay was immunoSEQ multiplex PCR. Of 200,000 to 300,000 clones in the sample, about 86% were seen once. Sequenced input: PBMCs or T cells enriched from blood (not recorded which). The receptor set was obtained from a woman in her forties with acute COVID-19.

The chain has TRBV18 and TRBJ2-1; D remains unclear. CDR1 is KGHSH, CDR2 LQKENI, per germline. The CDR3 is made up of 11 amino acids. V shed 6 bases and J shed 7 bases, with 7 bases lying between them. CDR3 in amino acids: CASSTRNEQFF. The CDR3 nucleotides are TGTGCCAGCTCGACCAGGAATGAGCAGTTCTTC.

The chain has TRBV28 and TRBJ1-2; 12 positions agree with TRBD1. V dropped 6 bases and J dropped 4; count of bases not matched to a gene: 6. The CDR3 consists of 15 residues. CDR1 and CDR2 from the germline V gene are MDHEN and SYDVKM. DNA of the CDR3: TGTGCCAGCAGAACCGGGACAGGGGGCGCCTATGGCTACACCTTC. Its protein product is CASRTGTGGAYGYTF.

CDR3 protein: CASSPAGTSGRKPYEQYF. The CDR3 bases are TGTGCCAGCTCACCCGCCGGTACTAGCGGGAGGAAGCCCTACGAGCAGTACTTC. The chain carries TRBV18 and TRBJ2-7; TRBD2 matches 12 bases. The trim removed 3 bases at V and 2 bases at J, leaving 11 bases unmatched. Germline assignment: CDR1 KGHSH and CDR2 LQKENI. This CDR3 comprises 18 residues.

The genes are TRBV7-3 and TRBJ2-1, with 12 bases identical to TRBD2. Germline values: CDR1 SGHTA, CDR2 FQGTGA. The CDR3 is 16 residues long. V trimming: 5 bases; J trimming: 8 bases; junction bases outside the gene matches: 10. CDR3 bases: TGTGCCAGCAGCGCGAAGACTAGCGGGAGTATGTATGAGCAGTTCTTC. This gives the protein CASSAKTSGSMYEQFF.